A single sample gave rise to the 10 T cell receptor beta chains below, sequenced in a study of control samples from healthy donors and cancer patients (dated by TCRdb to the early 2020s). The method behind the library was the immunoSEQ multiplex PCR assay. Not all clones reach the TCRdb copy of this immuneACCESS table, which keeps in-frame sequences only. Checked studies attribute under half of the gap to unresolved V genes and leave the rest unexplained. This sample comprises 130,000 or so clones, about 90% of them detected only once. The ten largest clonotypes hold more than 6.5% of the sample. The specimen sequenced was blood. The receptors originated from a man aged 18 to 29 in good health.

J is TRBJ1-5 and V is TRBV19, with TRBD1 matching 8 bases. The J segment lost 7 bases and the V segment lost 4 bases, leaving 12 bases of the junction unmatched. The CDR3 is made up of 16 amino acids. Germline loops: CDR1 LNHDA, CDR2 SQIVND (reference sequence). The CDR3 loop reads CASSNSGQGVGQPQHF. The CDR3 bases are TGTGCCAGTAGTAACAGTGGACAGGGCGTTGGGCAGCCCCAGCATTTT.

The chain has TRBV2 and TRBJ1-1; D remains unclear. V was cut by 6 bases and J by 5 bases, with 19 bases left in between. The CDR3 runs 15 residues. Germline V gene sequence: CDR1 SNHLY, CDR2 FYNNEI. The CDR3: CASREQQVARTEAFF. CDR3 DNA sequence: TGTGCCAGCAGAGAACAGCAGGTGGCGCGAACTGAAGCTTTCTTT.

The rearrangement uses TRBV6-5 and TRBJ2-7; tentative D call: TRBD2 (5 bases). V lost 8 bases to trimming and J lost 0 bases, with 8 bases between them. Germline V gene lookup returns CDR1 MNHEY and CDR2 SVGAGI. The CDR3 has 12 amino acids. CDR3 sequence reads: CASGRGSYEQYF. CDR3 nucleotides: TGTGCCAGCGGACGGGGCTCCTACGAGCAGTACTTC.

The chain employs TRBV7-6 and TRBJ2-5; TRBD2 agrees at 10 bases. With 1 base clipped from V and 2 bases from J, the junction kept 7 bases outside the gene matches. Per the germline V gene, CDR1 is SGHVS and CDR2 is FNYEAQ. CDR3 size: 17 residues. The CDR3 DNA is TGTGCCAGCAGCTTAGTGGCTAGCGGGGGAACGCAAGAGACCCAGTACTTC. Amino acids: CASSLVASGGTQETQYF. The full variable domain, rest sourced from reference TRBV7-6 and TRBJ2-5, is GAGVSQSPRYKVTKRGQDVALRCDPISGHVSLYWYRQALGQGPEFLTYFNYEAQQDKSGLPNDRFSAERPEGSISTLTIQRTEQRDSAMYRCASSLVASGGTQETQYFGPGTRLLVL.

The genes are TRBV12-3 or TRBV12-4 and TRBJ1-1; perhaps TRBD1 as D (6 bases). Trimming left V 2 bases short and J 4 bases short, with 8 bases between. This CDR3 has 13 amino acids. The CDR3 nucleotides read TGTGCCAGCAGTTTATTAGGGGGCACTGAAGCTTTCTTT. Protein: CASSLLGGTEAFF.

The CDR3 DNA sequence: TGTGCCAGCAGTTACTCGAACAGGGAAGAGACCCAGTACTTC. Its protein is CASSYSNREETQYF. V and J are TRBV6-5 and TRBJ2-5; D perhaps matches TRBD1 (6 bases). The CDR3 loop spans 14 amino acids. Trimming took off 0 bases at V and 3 bases at J, with 8 bases between the two ends. The germline gives CDR1 MNHEY, CDR2 SVGAGI.

The genes are TRBV7-2 and TRBJ1-3; 8 bases are shared with TRBD1. The germline gives CDR1 SGHTA, CDR2 FQGNSA. With 4 bases clipped from V and 4 bases from J, the junction kept 9 bases outside the gene matches. CDR3 length: 16 amino acids. The CDR3 loop is CASSSQGARSGNTIYF. The CDR3 region has the DNA TGTGCCAGCAGCTCCCAGGGGGCAAGGAGCGGAAACACCATATATTTT. Drawing the rest from reference TRBV7-2 and TRBJ1-3, the complete variable domain is GAGVSQSPSNKVTEKGKDVELRCDPISGHTALYWYRQSLGQGLEFLIYFQGNSAPDKSGLPSDRFSAERTGGSVSTLTIQRTQQEDSAVYLCASSSQGARSGNTIYFGEGSWLTVV.

This clone was detected only once. The rearrangement joins TRBV3-1 (or the pseudogene TRBV3-2) to TRBJ1-5; D remains unclear. The germline V gene encodes CDR1 LGHDT and CDR2 YNNKEL (reference sequence). V lost 0 bases, J lost 1 base, and 7 bases lay in between. The CDR3 length is 15 residues. In DNA, the CDR3 is TGTGCCAGCAGCCAAGATGGGCGGAGCAATCAGCCCCAGCATTTT. This encodes CASSQDGRSNQPQHF.

The chain uses TRBV27 and TRBJ2-1; 8 nucleotides match TRBD2. The germline V gene encodes CDR1 MNHEY and CDR2 SMNVEV (reference sequence). This CDR3 has 14 residues. V shed 3 bases and J 4 bases; nucleotides not matched to a gene: 2. The CDR3 DNA reads as TGTGCCAGCAGTTTCGGACTAGCATACAATGAGCAGTTCTTC. It yields the protein CASSFGLAYNEQFF.

V is TRBV30 and J is TRBJ1-2, with TRBD1 matching 7 bases. The CDR3 contains 14 residues. The V gene end was trimmed by 2 bases and the J gene end by 0 bases; junction bases not matched to a gene: 3. Germline V gives CDR1 GTSNPN, CDR2 SVGIG (reference sequence). The CDR3 sequence: CAWSKQGPNYGYTF. CDR3 nucleotide sequence: TGTGCCTGGAGTAAACAGGGGCCTAACTATGGCTACACCTTC.